One and the same sample provided the 9 T cell receptor beta chains below, sequenced in a study of control samples from healthy donors and cancer patients. Some clones are missing from TCRdb's copy, which holds only in-frame ones; the method was immunoSEQ multiplex PCR. The sample records approximately 26,000 clones, 75% to 85% being singletons. The sample consisted of PBMCs. These receptor sequences come from a man aged 55 to 70 with colorectal cancer.

V is TRBV5-1 and J is TRBJ2-3; D perhaps matches TRBD2 (6 bases). Per germline, CDR1 SGHRS and CDR2 YFSETQ. This CDR3 is built from 15 residues. Trimming left V 0 bases short and J 1 base short, with 9 bases between. The CDR3 DNA reads TGCGCCAGCAGCTTGGTAGGCGGGGGCACAGATACGCAGTATTTT. It encodes CASSLVGGGTDTQYF.

The chain recombines TRBV9 with TRBJ2-3; 8 nucleotides line up with TRBD2. This CDR3 spans 15 amino acids. Trimming removed 0 bases from V and 2 bases from J; junction bases left unmatched: 2. The germline V gene has CDR1 SGDLS and CDR2 YYNGEE. The CDR3: CASSVDGGDTDTQYF. The CDR3 DNA follows: TGTGCCAGCAGCGTAGACGGGGGGGACACAGATACGCAGTATTTT. Full variable domain (missing parts from reference TRBV9 and TRBJ2-3): DSGVTQTPKHLITATGQRVTLRCSPRSGDLSVYWYQQSLDQGLQFLIQYYNGEERAKGNILERFSAQQFPDLHSELNLSSLELGDSALYFCASSVDGGDTDTQYFGPGTRLTVL.

The rearrangement links TRBV18 to TRBJ2-7; D uncertain. Germline V gene data show CDR1 as KGHSH and CDR2 as LQKENI. V shed 2 bases and J shed 3 bases, with 8 bases lying between them. This CDR3 comprises 13 residues. CDR3 DNA: TGTGCCAGCTCACCAAAGTGGGACTACGAGCAGTACTTC. This sequence encodes CASSPKWDYEQYF. Using reference TRBV18 and TRBJ2-7 for the parts outside the CDR3, the full variable domain is NAGVMQNPRHLVRRRGQEARLRCSPMKGHSHVYWYRQLPEEGLKFMVYLQKENIIDESGMPKERFSAEFPKEGPSILRIQQVVRGDSAAYFCASSPKWDYEQYFGPGTRLTVT.

The chain is built from TRBV24-1 and TRBJ2-1; D ambiguous. The CDR3 is 15 residues long. Germline-derived CDR1 and CDR2 are KGHDR and SFDVKD. V dropped 4 bases and J dropped 6 bases, with 15 bases sitting between them. Here the CDR3 DNA reads TGTGCCACCAGTGAGGGCTTTGCGACTGGCAATGAGCAGTTCTTC. This sequence encodes CATSEGFATGNEQFF.

The CDR3 nucleotides are TGTGCCAGCAGCCCCATCGAGCCGGGGCGCGCTGAAGCTTTCTTT. Protein: CASSPIEPGRAEAFF. V and J are TRBV7-9 and TRBJ1-1; D possibly corresponds to TRBD1 (5 bases). Trimming stripped 5 bases from V and 6 bases from J, with 19 bases between. Per germline, CDR1 SEHNR and CDR2 FQNEAQ (reference sequence). CDR3 length: 15 amino acids.

This chain uses TRBV6-4 with TRBJ2-3; D tentatively fits TRBD1 or TRBD2 (5 bases each). This CDR3 has 14 residues. The germline gives CDR1 MRHNA, CDR2 SNTAGT. V was pared by 3 bases and J by 6 bases, with 13 bases between. Written as DNA, the CDR3 is TGTGCCAGCAGTGAGGGACCCGAGGGCGATACGCAGTATTTT. Its protein product is CASSEGPEGDTQYF.

The chain joins TRBV3-1 (or the pseudogene TRBV3-2) to TRBJ2-5; a weak D match, TRBD1 (6 bases). CDR3 length equals 14 residues. The V end lost 6 bases, the J end lost 6 bases, and 17 bases lay between the germline ends. Germline V lookup: CDR1 LGHDT, CDR2 YNNKEL (reference sequence). The CDR3 region has the DNA TGTGCCAGCAGGGTATCAGGGGTGAGGAAGACCCAGTACTTC. Its protein product is CASRVSGVRKTQYF.

The chain recombines TRBV7-9 with TRBJ1-2, with D perhaps TRBD1 (5 bases). The CDR3 is 15 residues long. Germline values: CDR1 SEHNR, CDR2 FQNEAQ (reference sequence). Between the trimmed V and J ends, which lost 4 bases and 6 bases, there was a span of 18 bases. The CDR3 here is CASSSQGGMGHGYTF. The CDR3 nucleotides are TGTGCCAGCAGCTCCCAGGGCGGGATGGGACATGGCTACACCTTC. The full variable domain, its missing parts supplied by reference TRBV7-9 and TRBJ1-2, is DTGVSQNPRHKITKRGQNVTFRCDPISEHNRLYWYRQTLGQGPEFLTYFQNEAQLEKSRLLSDRFSAERPKGSFSTLEIQRTEQGDSAMYLCASSSQGGMGHGYTFGSGTRLTVV.

The V call is TRBV5-1, the J call TRBJ1-4; 10 nucleotides line up with TRBD1. Germline assignment: CDR1 SGHRS and CDR2 YFSETQ. The CDR3 covers 15 residues. The J segment lost 7 bases and the V segment lost 4 bases, leaving 7 bases of the junction unmatched. CDR3 DNA sequence: TGCGCCAGCAGCCCTGGGACAGGGGAGGGTGAAAAACTGTTTTTT. Residues: CASSPGTGEGEKLFF. Using reference TRBV5-1 and TRBJ1-4 for the parts outside the CDR3, the full variable domain is KAGVTQTPRYLIKTRGQQVTLSCSPISGHRSVSWYQQTPGQGLQFLFEYFSETQRNKGNFPGRFSGRQFSNSRSEMNVSTLELGDSALYLCASSPGTGEGEKLFFGSGTQLSVL.